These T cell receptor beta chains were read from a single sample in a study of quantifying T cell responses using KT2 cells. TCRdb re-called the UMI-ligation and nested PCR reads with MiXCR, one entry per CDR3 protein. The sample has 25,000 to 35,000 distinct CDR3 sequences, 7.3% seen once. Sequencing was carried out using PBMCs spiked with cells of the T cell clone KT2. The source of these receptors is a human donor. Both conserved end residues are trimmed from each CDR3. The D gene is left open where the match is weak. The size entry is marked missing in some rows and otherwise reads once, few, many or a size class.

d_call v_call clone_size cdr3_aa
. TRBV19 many ASSILGNPNPPQY
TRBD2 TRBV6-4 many ASSELAGSTDTQY
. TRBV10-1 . ASSEGEAETGELF
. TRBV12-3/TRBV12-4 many ASSSGVKQPQH
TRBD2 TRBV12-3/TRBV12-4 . ASSQGLAANTGELF
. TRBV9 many ASSGSAVTQY
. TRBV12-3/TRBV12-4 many ASSFTGYEQY
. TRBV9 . ASSPSGDSFRNEQF
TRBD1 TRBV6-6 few ASSSQGANTEAF
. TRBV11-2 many ASSLGATRYEGQF
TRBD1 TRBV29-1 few SVEDYGDRVLGNEQF
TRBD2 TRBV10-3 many AISGLAGAPSYEQY
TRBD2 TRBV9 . ASSPLAGGFSDTQY
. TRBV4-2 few ASSQVSDSQRAGELF
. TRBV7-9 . ASSLAQGGAGELF